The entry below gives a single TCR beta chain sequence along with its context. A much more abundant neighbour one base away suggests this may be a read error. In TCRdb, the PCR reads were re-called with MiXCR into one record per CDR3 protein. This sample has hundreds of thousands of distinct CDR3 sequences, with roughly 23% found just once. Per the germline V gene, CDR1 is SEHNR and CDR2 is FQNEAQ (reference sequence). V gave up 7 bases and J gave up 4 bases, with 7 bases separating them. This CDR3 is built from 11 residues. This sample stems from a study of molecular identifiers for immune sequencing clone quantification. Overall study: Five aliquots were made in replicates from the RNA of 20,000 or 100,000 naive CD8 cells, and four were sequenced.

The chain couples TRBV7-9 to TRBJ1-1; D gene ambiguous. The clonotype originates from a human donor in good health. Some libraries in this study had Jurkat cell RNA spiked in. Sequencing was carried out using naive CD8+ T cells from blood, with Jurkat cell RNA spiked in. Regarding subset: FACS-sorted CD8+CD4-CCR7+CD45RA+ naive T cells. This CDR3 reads CASIDGTEAFF. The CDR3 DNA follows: TGTGCCAGCATTGATGGCACTGAAGCTTTCTTT.